This TCR beta chain was profiled in a study of T cells expressing NK-cell markers. TCRdb re-called the 5' RACE reads; one entry per CDR3 protein, DNA not given. This sample lists more than 250,000 distinct CDR3 sequences; its ten largest clones have about 0.4%. This CDR3 is 14 amino acids long. The germline V gene encodes CDR1 SGHRS and CDR2 YFSETQ. The TCR was taken from a man aged 18 to 35 in good health. Sequencing input: blood T cells: a sorted CD56 or NKG2C T cell subset, CD4+ or CD8+ T cells, or bulk PBMC T cells (not recorded which). This rearrangement joins TRBV5-1 to TRBJ2-1; TCRdb designates TRBD1, a call that cannot be tested without DNA. The CDR3 loop reads CASSLGQGGLEQFF.